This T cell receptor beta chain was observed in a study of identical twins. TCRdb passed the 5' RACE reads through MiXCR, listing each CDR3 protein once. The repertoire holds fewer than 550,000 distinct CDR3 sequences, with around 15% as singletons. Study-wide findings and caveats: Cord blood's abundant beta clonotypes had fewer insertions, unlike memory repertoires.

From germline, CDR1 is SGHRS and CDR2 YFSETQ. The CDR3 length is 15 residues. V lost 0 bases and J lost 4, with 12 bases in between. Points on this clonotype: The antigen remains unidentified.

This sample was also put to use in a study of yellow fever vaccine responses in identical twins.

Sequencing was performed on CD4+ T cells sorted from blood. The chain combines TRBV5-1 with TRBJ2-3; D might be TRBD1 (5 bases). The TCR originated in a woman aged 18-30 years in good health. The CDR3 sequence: CASSLGQGEADTQYF. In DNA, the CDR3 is TGCGCCAGCAGCTTGGGGCAGGGCGAGGCAGATACGCAGTATTTT.